The next 28 T cell receptor beta chains were all read from a single sample in a study of identical twins. In TCRdb, the 5' RACE reads were re-called with MiXCR into one record per CDR3 protein. The profile shows roughly 260,000 distinct CDR3 sequences, more than 12% of them singletons. The specimen was memory (CD45RO+) T cells sorted from blood. These receptors were obtained from a woman aged 18-35 years in good health.

In nucleotides, the CDR3 is TGTGCCAGCAGCTTGCCTAGCGGATACTACTACGAGCAGTACTTC. Protein: CASSLPSGYYYEQYF. The chain joins TRBV7-8 to TRBJ2-7, with TRBD2 matching over 7 bases. J lost 3 bases, V lost 3 bases, and 8 bases had no gene match. This CDR3 has 15 amino acids. CDR1 and CDR2 from the germline V gene are SGHVS and FQNEAQ.

The table lists this clonotype with many counts. The rearrangement uses TRBV10-3 and TRBJ2-3; unclear D gene. Germline assignment: CDR1 ENHRY and CDR2 SYGVKD. CDR3 length: 11 amino acids. The V and J ends lost 6 bases and 7 bases respectively, with 8 bases between them. The CDR3 nucleotides read TGTGCCATCAGCGAAGGACATACGCAGTATTTT. Protein sequence: CAISEGHTQYF.

This clonotype has only a few counts. The CDR3 is CASSRTRASSGANVLTF. The CDR3 DNA follows: TGTGCCAGCAGCCGTACTCGAGCTAGCTCTGGGGCCAACGTCCTGACTTTC. The chain is built from TRBV7-2 and TRBJ2-6; no reliable D call. Trimming stripped 5 bases from V and 0 bases from J, with 14 bases between. The CDR3 runs 17 residues. Per the germline V gene, CDR1 is SGHTA and CDR2 is FQGNSA.

The J gene is TRBJ2-5, the V gene TRBV29-1; a weak D match, TRBD1 (5 bases). Trimming took 5 bases from V and 5 from J, leaving 12 bases between them. Looked up from germline, CDR1 is SQVTM and CDR2 is ANQGSEA. The CDR3 length is 12 residues. DNA of the CDR3: TGCAGCGTTTTCCAGGGTGAGGAGACCCAGTACTTC. Amino acids: CSVFQGEETQYF. Using reference TRBV29-1 and TRBJ2-5 for the parts outside the CDR3, the full variable domain is SAVISQKPSRDICQRGTSLTIQCQVDSQVTMMFWYRQQPGQSLTLIATANQGSEATYESGFVIDKFPISRPNLTFSTLTVSNMSPEDSSIYLCSVFQGEETQYFGPGTRLLVL.

This clonotype showed up just a few times. The V gene is TRBV7-2, the J gene TRBJ2-1; no clear D. Trimming pared 2 bases from V and 9 bases from J, leaving 11 bases between. This CDR3 comprises 13 residues. In germline, CDR1 is SGHTA, CDR2 FQGNSA. The CDR3 sequence: CASSLIELGEQFF. CDR3 DNA sequence: TGTGCCAGCAGCTTAATTGAGTTGGGTGAGCAGTTCTTC.

The chain employs TRBV27 and TRBJ2-7; 8 bases fit TRBD2. The junction had 5 bases not matched to a gene; V was cut back by 10 bases and J by 6 bases. The CDR3 extends over 11 amino acids. Looked up from germline, CDR1 is MNHEY and CDR2 is SMNVEV (reference sequence). CDR3: CAIGRVAEQYF. CDR3 nucleotides: TGTGCCATCGGGAGGGTTGCCGAGCAGTACTTC.

This clonotype was observed at least ten times. The V and J genes are TRBV30 and TRBJ2-2; the D is unclear. Germline CDR1 reads GTSNPN; CDR2 reads SVGIG (reference sequence). This CDR3 is 10 amino acids long. V dropped 3 bases and J dropped 6 bases, with 2 bases sitting between them. The CDR3 region is CAWRSGELFF. In DNA form, the CDR3 reads TGTGCCTGGAGGTCCGGGGAGCTGTTTTTT.

A remark on this clonotype: A single base separates this from a much larger clone, so it may be a read error. The rearrangement uses TRBV28 and TRBJ1-2; 9 bases are a match to TRBD1. Germline V lookup: CDR1 MDHEN, CDR2 SYDVKM. Germline trimming cut 6 bases from V and 0 bases from J; bases unmatched to any gene: 8. This CDR3 comprises 16 residues. In nucleotides, the CDR3 is TGTGCCAGCAGATTCATGGACAGGGGAGCTAACTATGGCTACACCTTC. Protein: CASRFMDRGANYGYTF.

The table lists this clonotype with a few counts. The gene calls are TRBV10-3 and TRBJ2-1; TRBD2 matches at 11 bases. This CDR3 has 14 amino acids. The germline V gene encodes CDR1 ENHRY and CDR2 SYGVKD. V lost 6 bases and J lost 7; bases outside the gene matches: 5. DNA of the CDR3: TGTGCCATCAGCCTAGCGGGGGGACAAAATGAGCAGTTCTTC. Its protein product is CAISLAGGQNEQFF.

The J gene is TRBJ1-1, the V gene TRBV7-2; D gene uncertain. The V gene lost 7 bases and the J gene lost 10 bases, with 25 bases spanning the gap. The germline gives CDR1 SGHTA, CDR2 FQGNSA. The CDR3 is 15 residues long. The CDR3 here is CASTIQADAFRVAFF. CDR3 in DNA: TGTGCCAGCACGATTCAGGCGGATGCTTTTAGGGTAGCTTTCTTT.

In this sample, this clonotype turned up a few times. The rearrangement links TRBV9 to TRBJ2-1; D gene uncertain. V dropped 6 bases and J dropped 1 base, with 14 bases sitting between them. This CDR3 is built from 15 residues. Germline values: CDR1 SGDLS, CDR2 YYNGEE. CDR3 sequence: CASTPRTASYNEQFF. CDR3 coding DNA: TGTGCCAGCACCCCCCGGACCGCGTCCTACAATGAGCAGTTCTTC.

The chain uses TRBV5-1 and TRBJ2-3, with TRBD2 identical over 13 bases. Germline-derived CDR1 and CDR2 are SGHRS and YFSETQ. This CDR3 has 16 residues. The V gene end was trimmed by 4 bases and the J gene end by 1 base; junction bases not matched to a gene: 3. CDR3 residues: CASSEGLAGGTDTQYF. DNA for the CDR3: TGCGCCAGCAGCGAAGGACTAGCGGGGGGCACAGATACGCAGTATTTT.

This clonotype was counted at least ten times. The CDR3 loop is CASSELAGGQETQYF. The CDR3 DNA reads as TGTGCCAGCAGTGAACTAGCGGGGGGGCAAGAGACCCAGTACTTC. The V gene is TRBV6-1, the J gene TRBJ2-5; 12 nucleotides agree with TRBD2. The junction had 0 bases not matched to a gene; V was cut back by 2 bases and J by 2 bases. This CDR3 comprises 15 residues. Germline-derived CDR1 and CDR2 are MNHNS and SASEGT.

The rearrangement joins TRBV7-8 to TRBJ2-2, with a possible D match to TRBD2 (7 bases). The CDR3 is made up of 17 amino acids. The V end was cut by 1 base, the J end by 1 base, with 13 bases between. CDR1 SGHVS and CDR2 FQNEAQ come from the germline V gene. The CDR3 DNA reads TGTGCCAGCAGCTTAGGGTACAGGGAGGGGAACACCGGGGAGCTGTTTTTT. Protein product: CASSLGYREGNTGELFF.

Points on this clonotype: This sequence may be a read error, since a much larger clone differs from it by one base. The rearrangement links TRBV6-2 or TRBV6-3 to TRBJ2-3; TRBD2 agrees at 14 bases. Germline CDR1 MNHEY, CDR2 SVGEGT. CDR3 length: 14 amino acids. CDR3 sequence: CASSTGLAGDTLYF. Written as DNA, the CDR3 is TGTGCCAGCAGTACGGGACTAGCGGGAGATACGCTGTATTTT.

This clonotype appeared many times. The chain carries TRBV6-5 and TRBJ1-1; tentatively, D is TRBD1 (5 bases). The V end was cut by 0 bases, the J end by 6 bases, with 11 bases between. CDR3 length: 14 residues. From germline, CDR1 is MNHEY and CDR2 SVGAGI. This CDR3 reads CASSYSLGGAEAFF. The CDR3 DNA reads as TGTGCCAGCAGTTACTCGTTGGGGGGTGCTGAAGCTTTCTTT.

There are a few counts of this clonotype. V gene TRBV27 combines with J gene TRBJ1-1, with a possible D match to TRBD1 (5 bases). The length of the CDR3 is 19 residues. V lost 10 bases to trimming and J lost 0 bases, with 30 bases between them. Germline values: CDR1 MNHEY, CDR2 SMNVEV (reference sequence). DNA of the CDR3: TGTGCCACCGCCGCAAACAGTTTAAATTACAGGATTCTGAACACTGAAGCTTTCTTT. Translating it yields CATAANSLNYRILNTEAFF.

The chain is built from TRBV5-4 and TRBJ1-4; a weak D match, TRBD1 (5 bases). CDR1 is SGHNT, CDR2 YYREEE, per germline (reference sequence). Trimming took 0 bases from V and 7 from J, leaving 10 bases between them. CDR3 length: 14 amino acids. The CDR3 nucleotides are TGTGCCAGCAGCTTGGGGGGGAGGAGTGAAAAACTGTTTTTT. Residues: CASSLGGRSEKLFF.

V gene TRBV29-1 combines with J gene TRBJ2-5; D gene ambiguous. CDR1 and CDR2 from the germline V gene are SQVTM and ANQGSEA. Deletions cut 3 bases from V and 4 bases from J, with 6 bases between. This CDR3 is built from 11 residues. The CDR3 is CSVEPLETQYF. CDR3 nucleotide sequence: TGCAGCGTTGAGCCCCTAGAGACCCAGTACTTC.

The J gene is TRBJ1-5, the V gene TRBV5-1, with TRBD1 matching 9 bases. V was pared by 3 bases and J by 5 bases, with 3 bases of the junction left unmatched. Germline V gene sequence: CDR1 SGHRS, CDR2 YFSETQ. CDR3 length equals 14 residues. The CDR3: CASSSGQGDQPQHF. DNA of the CDR3: TGCGCCAGCAGCTCGGGACAGGGCGATCAGCCCCAGCATTTT.

The CDR3, as DNA: TGCGCCAGCAGCTCCAGCCCCGGGATCATTAAAACCGGGGAGCTGTTTTTT. Translating gives CASSSSPGIIKTGELFF. This sequence joins TRBV5-1 and TRBJ2-2, with a weak D call TRBD2 (5 bases). Trimming took off 3 bases at V and 5 bases at J, with 20 bases between the two ends. Looked up from germline, CDR1 is SGHRS and CDR2 is YFSETQ. This CDR3 spans 17 amino acids.

This clonotype was seen more than once but under ten times. The chain has TRBV29-1 and TRBJ2-7; perhaps TRBD2 as D (5 bases). With 2 bases removed from V and 5 bases from J, the gap between germline ends came to 13 bases. Germline CDR1 reads SQVTM; CDR2 reads ANQGSEA. The CDR3 is 13 residues long. The CDR3 nucleotides read TGCAGCGTTGAAAGAGGGAGTTCGCACGAGCAGTACTTC. Translated: CSVERGSSHEQYF.

The chain joins TRBV7-2 to TRBJ2-1; TRBD2 matches at 8 bases. This CDR3 is built from 15 residues. Trimming at V came to 0 bases and at J to 3 bases, leaving 1 base not matched to a gene. In germline, CDR1 is SGHTA, CDR2 FQGNSA. Written as DNA, the CDR3 is TGTGCCAGCAGCTTAGCTAGCGGGATCTACAATGAGCAGTTCTTC. The encoded protein is CASSLASGIYNEQFF.

The chain recombines TRBV7-6 with TRBJ2-1, with TRBD2 identical over 10 bases. V lost 4 bases, J lost 2 bases, and 5 bases stayed unmatched. The CDR3 has 16 residues. Germline loops: CDR1 SGHVS, CDR2 FNYEAQ. The DNA of the CDR3 is TGTGCCAGCAGCTCCATAGGGACTAGCGCCTACAATGAGCAGTTCTTC. Residues: CASSSIGTSAYNEQFF. The complete variable domain, with remaining parts taken from reference TRBV7-6 and TRBJ2-1, reads GAGVSQSPRYKVTKRGQDVALRCDPISGHVSLYWYRQALGQGPEFLTYFNYEAQQDKSGLPNDRFSAERPEGSISTLTIQRTEQRDSAMYRCASSSIGTSAYNEQFFGPGTRLTVL.

V and J are TRBV12-3 or TRBV12-4 and TRBJ2-7; D is tentatively TRBD1 or TRBD2 (5 bases each). V lost 8 bases and J 0 bases, leaving 14 bases between the germline ends. The CDR3 is 14 amino acids. DNA of the CDR3: TGTGCCAGCTCTAGGGACCGATTCTCCTACGAGCAGTACTTC. It yields the protein CASSRDRFSYEQYF.

This clonotype was counted at least ten times. The chain is built from TRBV7-2 and TRBJ2-3; no firm D call. The length of the CDR3 is 17 residues. V was clipped by 0 bases and J by 2 bases, with 15 bases between them. Germline CDR1 SGHTA, CDR2 FQGNSA. The CDR3 protein is CASSLAFAENPTDTQYF. DNA of the CDR3: TGTGCCAGCAGCTTAGCGTTTGCGGAGAATCCCACAGATACGCAGTATTTT.

This clonotype came up a few times. V is TRBV3-1 and J is TRBJ2-7; D remains unclear. In germline, CDR1 is LGHDT, CDR2 YNNKEL (reference sequence). V was cut by 0 bases and J by 7 bases, with 10 bases left in between. CDR3 size: 13 residues. The CDR3 here is CASSQDKPWEQYF. DNA for the CDR3: TGTGCCAGCAGCCAAGATAAACCTTGGGAGCAGTACTTC.

The CDR3 coding sequence is TGTGCCAGCCGCCTTATAGGCACAGATACGCAGTATTTT. Translating it yields CASRLIGTDTQYF. The chain has TRBV12-3 or TRBV12-4 and TRBJ2-3, with no clear D. The germline V and J ends were trimmed by 8 bases and 1 base, with 10 bases remaining between them. There are 13 residues in the CDR3.